The clone carrying this TCR beta chain was seen ten or more times. The CDR3 has 14 amino acids. Germline assignment: CDR1 DFQATT and CDR2 SNEGSKA (reference sequence). V shed 2 bases and J 6 bases; nucleotides not matched to a gene: 6. From the 5' RACE reads, TCRdb called clonotypes with MiXCR, one entry per CDR3 protein. The repertoire includes about 62,000 distinct CDR3 sequences, just under 30% of them detected once, and 2.3% sits in the top ten. The J gene is TRBJ1-5, the V gene TRBV20-1, with TRBD1 identical over 8 bases. This clonotype was obtained from a female donor with breast cancer. The sample comprised tumor-infiltrating naive CD4+ T cells sorted from the breast tumor. Specified subset: naive CD4+ T cells, CD4+CD45RA+CD25-. CDR3 DNA sequence: TGCAGTGCTAGACCAAGACAGGGGAGTCAGCCCCAGCATTTT. Its translation: CSARPRQGSQPQHF.